This passage covers 28 T cell receptor beta chains from one sample sequenced in a study of T cell repertoires in cytomegalovirus infection. Their antigen targets remain unknown. Using its own MiXCR run on the reads, TCRdb lists one record per CDR3 protein. The table has a few hundred thousand distinct CDR3 sequences, about 25% seen once. Specimen: cultured PBMCs, collected from culture after CMV antigen stimulation. These receptors originate from a human donor in good health (CMV status not recorded). Some clones in this sample may be carry-over from other donors' samples.

This clonotype appeared once. The CDR3 here is CSAHLGDRGPTTLRNEQYF. The DNA of the CDR3 is TGCAGTGCCCACTTGGGGGACAGGGGCCCCACTACTCTCAGGAACGAGCAGTACTTC. V is TRBV20-1 and J is TRBJ2-7; 10 nucleotides match TRBD1. CDR3 length equals 19 residues. Germline V gives CDR1 DFQATT, CDR2 SNEGSKA (reference sequence). J was trimmed by 5 bases and V by 6 bases; bases with no gene match: 25.

V gene TRBV12-3 or TRBV12-4 combines with J gene TRBJ2-1; D is possibly TRBD1 or TRBD2 (5 bases each). The CDR3 is 18 amino acids. V lost 2 bases and J lost 0, with 17 bases in between. CDR3 in DNA: TGTGCCAGCAGTTTATTGTGGGACCGAAGATTCTCCTACAATGAGCAGTTCTTC. Translated, it gives CASSLLWDRRFSYNEQFF.

In its sample, this clonotype was seen a few times. This chain joins TRBV7-9 and TRBJ2-3, with TRBD2 matching over 13 bases. Looked up from germline, CDR1 is SEHNR and CDR2 is FQNEAQ (reference sequence). The CDR3 sequence is 16 residues long. The V gene end was trimmed by 5 bases and the J gene end by 4 bases; junction bases not matched to a gene: 6. The CDR3 bases are TGTGCCAGCAGCCCAACTAGCGGGAGGGAGGCAGATACGCAGTATTTT. Protein product: CASSPTSGREADTQYF. Full variable domain (remainder filled in from reference TRBV7-9 and TRBJ2-3): DTGVSQNPRHKITKRGQNVTFRCDPISEHNRLYWYRQTLGQGPEFLTYFQNEAQLEKSRLLSDRFSAERPKGSFSTLEIQRTEQGDSAMYLCASSPTSGREADTQYFGPGTRLTVL.

The rearrangement joins TRBV19 to TRBJ1-1, with no clear D. Trimming took 4 bases from V and 11 from J, leaving 11 bases between them. Germline lookup yields CDR1 LNHDA and CDR2 SQIVND (reference sequence). The CDR3 length is 11 residues. The CDR3 DNA reads as TGTGCCAGTAGTAACCTCGGTCGGGCTTTCTTT. Its translation: CASSNLGRAFF.

The genes are TRBV20-1 and TRBJ2-1; possibly TRBD1 for D (6 bases). V lost 1 base and J 10 bases, leaving 11 bases between the germline ends. The CDR3 totals 12 residues. Germline V gene lookup returns CDR1 DFQATT and CDR2 SNEGSKA (reference sequence). The CDR3 DNA is TGCAGTGCTAGAGGGCCAGACAGGGAGCAGTTCTTC. It translates to CSARGPDREQFF.

This clonotype has a handful of counts. CDR3: CASSSLPNEQFF. The CDR3 nucleotides are TGTGCCAGCAGCTCCCTCCCCAATGAGCAGTTCTTC. This sequence joins TRBV7-6 and TRBJ2-1, with no clear D. V gave up 4 bases and J gave up 6 bases, with 7 bases separating them. CDR3 size: 12 residues. Germline V CDR1 and CDR2: SGHVS, FNYEAQ. Full variable domain (remainder filled in from reference TRBV7-6 and TRBJ2-1): GAGVSQSPRYKVTKRGQDVALRCDPISGHVSLYWYRQALGQGPEFLTYFNYEAQQDKSGLPNDRFSAERPEGSISTLTIQRTEQRDSAMYRCASSSLPNEQFFGPGTRLTVL.

This clonotype was detected a few times. The rearrangement links TRBV7-6 to TRBJ1-5; D may be TRBD1 (5 bases). V shed 1 base and J shed 2 bases, with 9 bases lying between them. CDR1 is SGHVS and CDR2 is FNYEAQ in the germline V gene. The CDR3 length is 15 residues. CDR3 DNA sequence: TGTGCCAGCAGCTTAGAGGGCAGGGGCAATCAGCCCCAGCATTTT. Its translation: CASSLEGRGNQPQHF.

Regarding this clonotype: A much larger clone differs by one base, so this may be a read error. The chain employs TRBV6-8 and TRBJ2-3, with 7 bases matching TRBD2. Germline-derived CDR1 and CDR2 are MNHGY and SAAAGT. V shed 10 bases, J shed 2 bases, and the junction held 6 bases outside the gene matches. CDR3 length: 13 residues. The CDR3 region has the DNA TGTGCCAACATGCGGGGGAACACAGATACGCAGTATTTT. Translating it yields CANMRGNTDTQYF.

The chain recombines TRBV5-6 with TRBJ2-5; TRBD2 agrees at 10 bases. Germline CDR1 SGHDT, CDR2 YYEEEE. V lost 1 base, J lost 3 bases, and 9 bases stayed unmatched. CDR3 size: 17 residues. CDR3 DNA sequence: TGTGCCAGCAGCTTGCGGGTAGCGGGGGGATTTAAAGAGACCCAGTACTTC. Its protein product is CASSLRVAGGFKETQYF.

This clonotype was recorded many times. The rearrangement uses TRBV7-2 and TRBJ1-1, with D unclear. Germline V gene data show CDR1 as SGHTA and CDR2 as FQGNSA. With 5 bases removed from V and 6 bases from J, the gap between germline ends came to 13 bases. This CDR3 has 13 residues. CDR3 sequence (DNA): TGTGCCAGCAGCGGAAACTGGTGGGCTGAAGCTTTCTTT. It specifies CASSGNWWAEAFF.

V usage is TRBV12-3 or TRBV12-4 and J usage is TRBJ2-3, with 16 bases lining up with TRBD2. Germline trimming cut 5 bases from V and 3 bases from J; bases unmatched to any gene: 5. This CDR3 is built from 17 residues. The DNA of the CDR3 is TGTGCCAGCAGTCGGGGACTAGCGGGAGGGGGTACAGATACGCAGTATTTT. Translation gives CASSRGLAGGGTDTQYF.

The genes are TRBV11-2 and TRBJ1-1; tentatively, D is TRBD1 (5 bases). The V gene lost 1 base and the J gene lost 2 bases, with 14 bases spanning the gap. Germline-derived CDR1 and CDR2 are SGHAT and FQNNGV. The CDR3 is 16 residues long. In DNA form, the CDR3 reads TGTGCCAGCAGCTTAGCCGGGGCAGGGCCAAACACTGAAGCTTTCTTT. Translation gives CASSLAGAGPNTEAFF.

This sequence joins TRBV2 and TRBJ2-2, with a possible D match to TRBD2 (5 bases). This CDR3 has 15 amino acids. V lost 0 bases, J lost 5 bases, and 10 bases lay in between. Looked up from germline, CDR1 is SNHLY and CDR2 is FYNNEI. This chain's CDR3 is CASSEALPGTGELFF. The DNA of the CDR3 is TGTGCCAGCAGTGAAGCGCTTCCGGGAACCGGGGAGCTGTTTTTT.

This clonotype turned up a few times. The chain is built from TRBV6-1 and TRBJ2-3, with 7 positions matching TRBD1. From germline, CDR1 is MNHNS and CDR2 SASEGT. The CDR3 spans 15 residues. Trimming took 4 bases from V and 6 from J; bases not matched to a gene: 10. As DNA, the CDR3 is TGTGCCAGCAGTGCGAGGACAGGAGGACGGGATACGCAGTATTTT. This encodes CASSARTGGRDTQYF.

This chain connects TRBV27 to TRBJ2-3, with TRBD1 identical over 8 bases. Germline lookup yields CDR1 MNHEY and CDR2 SMNVEV (reference sequence). V lost 2 bases and J lost 6; bases outside the gene matches: 7. The CDR3 has 15 amino acids. As DNA, the CDR3 is TGTGCCAGCAGTTTAGCAGGGGGCATAGGGGATACGCAGTATTTT. Amino acids: CASSLAGGIGDTQYF.

The chain is built from TRBV5-6 and TRBJ1-1, with D hard to call. Germline CDR1 and CDR2: SGHDT and YYEEEE. Deletions cut 4 bases from V and 0 bases from J, with 13 bases between. This CDR3 is built from 15 residues. As DNA, the CDR3 is TGTGCCAGCAGCCTGGGGTTCGACATGAACACTGAAGCTTTCTTT. Protein: CASSLGFDMNTEAFF.

In the case of this clonotype: A much larger clonotype is one base distant, so this may be a read error. The CDR3 ends on some other residue instead of the conserved phenylalanine or tryptophan, so this is likely a read error. This rearrangement joins TRBV7-8 to TRBJ2-3; 8 positions match TRBD2. Germline lookup yields CDR1 SGHVS and CDR2 FQNEAQ. The CDR3 runs 16 residues. V lost 3 bases, J lost 2 bases, and 7 bases stayed unmatched. Here the CDR3 reads CASSFRTSRNTDTQYL. The CDR3 DNA follows: TGTGCCAGCAGCTTCAGGACTAGCAGAAACACAGATACGCAGTATTTA.

The chain carries TRBV7-6 and TRBJ2-1; TRBD2 agrees at 8 bases. V was clipped by 1 base and J by 7 bases; unmatched bases: 9. The CDR3 is 16 amino acids. Germline V lookup: CDR1 SGHVS, CDR2 FNYEAQ. CDR3 sequence reads: CASSLVVLAGRNEQFF. CDR3 nucleotides: TGTGCCAGCAGCTTAGTTGTCCTAGCGGGTAGGAATGAGCAGTTCTTC.

This chain uses TRBV10-3 with TRBJ2-5; TRBD2 might be the D (6 bases). The CDR3 loop spans 16 amino acids. Germline V gene data show CDR1 as ENHRY and CDR2 as SYGVKD. V was pared by 2 bases and J by 5 bases, with 18 bases between. CDR3 sequence: CAISERSLRGGETQYF. DNA of the CDR3: TGTGCCATCAGTGAGAGGTCTTTGCGGGGAGGCGAGACCCAGTACTTC.

The V gene is TRBV5-1, the J gene TRBJ2-7; D is perhaps TRBD2 (5 bases). The V end lost 2 bases, the J end lost 1 base, and 7 bases lay between the germline ends. This CDR3 contains 13 residues. The germline V gene has CDR1 SGHRS and CDR2 YFSETQ. The CDR3, as DNA: TGCGCCAGCAGCTTCGAGGGATCCTACGAGCAGTACTTC. It yields the protein CASSFEGSYEQYF.

V and J are TRBV4-1 and TRBJ2-1; D is tentatively TRBD1 or TRBD2 (5 bases each). This CDR3 comprises 15 residues. Trimming took 2 bases from V and 5 from J, leaving 13 bases between them. Looked up from germline, CDR1 is MGHRA and CDR2 is YSYEKL. CDR3 sequence (DNA): TGCGCCAGCAGCCAAAGGGGAGACCGTAACAATGAGCAGTTCTTC. This codes for CASSQRGDRNNEQFF.

The chain links TRBV15 to TRBJ2-1, with 10 bases lining up with TRBD2. Germline V gene sequence: CDR1 LNHNV, CDR2 YYDKDF (reference sequence). The CDR3 contains 14 residues. V shed 8 bases and J 9 bases; nucleotides not matched to a gene: 10. The CDR3, as DNA: TGTGCCACCCAGCGGGAGGGCCCTCTAGGTGAGCAGTTCTTC. Translating it yields CATQREGPLGEQFF.

Only a few counts were recorded for this clonotype. This sequence joins TRBV7-9 and TRBJ2-7, with TRBD2 matching over 11 bases. V shed 5 bases, J shed 4 bases, and the junction held 10 bases outside the gene matches. Germline V gives CDR1 SEHNR, CDR2 FQNEAQ (reference sequence). The CDR3 loop spans 16 amino acids. The CDR3 sequence is CASSRETSGTYYEQYF. The CDR3 bases are TGTGCCAGCAGCAGGGAGACTAGCGGGACCTATTACGAGCAGTACTTC.

This clonotype was detected many times. This rearrangement joins TRBV7-9 to TRBJ1-3; no clear D. The CDR3 loop spans 15 amino acids. With 6 bases removed from V and 0 bases from J, the gap between germline ends came to 12 bases. Germline V gene lookup returns CDR1 SEHNR and CDR2 FQNEAQ (reference sequence). Here the CDR3 DNA reads TGTGCCAGCAGTTCACCTTGGGTCTCTGGAAACACCATATATTTT. Translating it yields CASSSPWVSGNTIYF. Full variable domain (outside the CDR3, taken from reference TRBV7-9 and TRBJ1-3): DTGVSQNPRHKITKRGQNVTFRCDPISEHNRLYWYRQTLGQGPEFLTYFQNEAQLEKSRLLSDRFSAERPKGSFSTLEIQRTEQGDSAMYLCASSSPWVSGNTIYFGEGSWLTVV.

V usage is TRBV11-3 and J usage is TRBJ2-3; TRBD1 matches 8 bases. This CDR3 has 15 amino acids. Germline-derived CDR1 and CDR2 are SGHNT and YENEEA. With 4 bases clipped from V and 0 bases from J, the junction kept 3 bases outside the gene matches. The CDR3: CASSSGQGSTDTQYF. The CDR3 DNA sequence: TGTGCCAGCAGCTCCGGACAGGGCAGCACAGATACGCAGTATTTT.

The chain joins TRBV4-1 to TRBJ1-5; 7 nucleotides line up with TRBD1. This CDR3 has 17 amino acids. V lost 2 bases, J lost 5 bases, and 12 bases stayed unmatched. Germline assignment: CDR1 MGHRA and CDR2 YSYEKL. CDR3 coding DNA: TGCGCCAGCAGCCAAACAAAAACCGGGACAGCTCATCAGCCCCAGCATTTT. Translation: CASSQTKTGTAHQPQHF.

The rearrangement uses TRBV20-1 and TRBJ1-1; D gene uncertain. Germline CDR1 reads DFQATT; CDR2 reads SNEGSKA (reference sequence). V dropped 0 bases and J dropped 6 bases, with 11 bases sitting between them. This CDR3 has 13 residues. The CDR3 region is CSARDEPKAEAFF. The CDR3 DNA is TGCAGTGCTAGAGATGAGCCAAAAGCTGAAGCTTTCTTT.

There are a few counts of this clonotype. This chain links TRBV7-2 with TRBJ2-2, with TRBD2 matching over 7 bases. J gave up 1 base and V 8 bases, and 4 bases lay outside the gene matches. CDR3 length equals 14 residues. From germline, CDR1 is SGHTA and CDR2 FQGNSA. CDR3 in DNA: TGTGCCAGCGGGGGGGTACAGAACACCGGGGAGCTGTTTTTT. Its translation: CASGGVQNTGELFF.